This is a list of T cell receptor beta chains from one sample in a study of T cell changes during pregnancy in multiple sclerosis. Repertoires were generated with immunoSEQ multiplex PCR, while TCRdb's copy carries only in-frame clones and drops some. The sample holds 75,000 to 100,000 clones, roughly 92% seen once. Sample: peripheral blood, taken after pregnancy. Receptors were obtained from a female donor with multiple sclerosis, enrolled in a pregnancy study. Each CDR3 is given with its conserved first and last residue. A D gene is named only where the DNA matches it firmly. Size is omitted from some rows. Given values are once, few, many or a class for expanded clones.

d_call: .; clone_size: .; v_call: TRBV6-5; j_call: TRBJ2-1; cdr3_nt: TGTGCCAGCAGTAACGACCTAGCGCAAAATGAGCAGTTCTTC; cdr3_aa: CASSNDLAQNEQFF
d_call: TRBD1; clone_size: once; v_call: TRBV2; j_call: TRBJ1-1; cdr3_nt: TGTGCCAGCAGCCCGGACAGGGGTATTGAAGCTTTCTTT; cdr3_aa: CASSPDRGIEAFF
d_call: TRBD1; clone_size: .; v_call: TRBV7-2; j_call: TRBJ1-1; cdr3_nt: TGTGCCAGCAGCTTGGGGACAGGACCGACGGGGACTGAAGCTTTCTTT; cdr3_aa: CASSLGTGPTGTEAFF
d_call: TRBD1; clone_size: .; v_call: TRBV30; j_call: TRBJ2-7; cdr3_nt: TGTGCCTGGAGTGGGGGACAGGGGGGCTACGAGCAGTACTTC; cdr3_aa: CAWSGGQGGYEQYF
d_call: TRBD1; clone_size: .; v_call: TRBV5-4; j_call: TRBJ1-6; cdr3_nt: TGTGCCAGCAGCTTGGAGGGACAGCGGCTCCCGGACCACTTT; cdr3_aa: CASSLEGQRLPDHF
d_call: TRBD2; clone_size: few; v_call: TRBV11-2; j_call: TRBJ2-1; cdr3_nt: TGTGCCAGCAGCTTAGTAGCGGGAGGGCCGGAATGGTTCTTC; cdr3_aa: CASSLVAGGPEWFF
d_call: .; clone_size: .; v_call: TRBV7-9; j_call: TRBJ1-4; cdr3_nt: TGTGCCAGCAGCTTAATTACAGGCGAAAAACTGTTTTTT; cdr3_aa: CASSLITGEKLFF
d_call: TRBD1; clone_size: .; v_call: TRBV7-9; j_call: TRBJ1-5; cdr3_nt: TGTGCCAGCAGCTTAGTCATGGGACAGGAATTACACAATCAGCCCCAGCATTTT; cdr3_aa: CASSLVMGQELHNQPQHF
d_call: .; clone_size: .; v_call: TRBV29-1; j_call: TRBJ1-3; cdr3_nt: TGCAGCGTTGGATTAGCCCTCTCTGGAAACACCATATATTTT; cdr3_aa: CSVGLALSGNTIYF
d_call: .; clone_size: .; v_call: TRBV5-6; j_call: TRBJ2-3; cdr3_nt: TGTGCCAGCAGCGCGGCCTCGAGCGGGTGGGTTCAAGATACGCAGTATTTT; cdr3_aa: CASSAASSGWVQDTQYF
d_call: .; clone_size: .; v_call: TRBV7-9; j_call: TRBJ1-1; cdr3_nt: TGTGCCAGCAGCTTAGGCGCGGGGTTCATGAACACTGAAGCTTTCTTT; cdr3_aa: CASSLGAGFMNTEAFF
d_call: .; clone_size: .; v_call: TRBV5-5; j_call: TRBJ2-5; cdr3_nt: TGTGCCAGCAGCTTCCGGAGGGGTCAAGAGACCCAGTACTTC; cdr3_aa: CASSFRRGQETQYF
d_call: TRBD1; clone_size: .; v_call: TRBV27; j_call: TRBJ1-4; cdr3_nt: TGTGCCAGCAGTCGCCGGACAGGGGTTAATGAAAAACTGTTTTTT; cdr3_aa: CASSRRTGVNEKLFF
d_call: .; clone_size: .; v_call: TRBV19; j_call: TRBJ1-5; cdr3_nt: TGTGCCAGTAGCCGTTTATTTAGACAGGACAATCAGCCCCAGCATTTT; cdr3_aa: CASSRLFRQDNQPQHF
d_call: .; clone_size: .; v_call: TRBV7-9; j_call: TRBJ2-7; cdr3_nt: TGTGCCAGCAGCTTAGGAAACCAGACCTACGAGCAGTACTTC; cdr3_aa: CASSLGNQTYEQYF
d_call: TRBD2; clone_size: .; v_call: TRBV10-2; j_call: TRBJ2-3; cdr3_nt: TGCGCCAGCAGTGACGGTAGCGGGATCCTCGGGGATACGCAGTATTTT; cdr3_aa: CASSDGSGILGDTQYF
d_call: .; clone_size: .; v_call: TRBV23-1; j_call: TRBJ2-3; cdr3_nt: TGCGCCAGCAGTCAATCTATCAGGCTGTACTCATGCACAGATACGCAGTATTTT; cdr3_aa: CASSQSIRLYSCTDTQYF
d_call: .; clone_size: .; v_call: TRBV5-4; j_call: TRBJ1-1; cdr3_nt: TGTGCCAGCGACATCGACGCGGGGAGCACTGAAGCTTTCTTT; cdr3_aa: CASDIDAGSTEAFF
d_call: .; clone_size: .; v_call: TRBV5-4; j_call: TRBJ2-5; cdr3_nt: TGTGCCAGCAGCACCGGACAAAATGTTGGCGAGACCCAGTACTTC; cdr3_aa: CASSTGQNVGETQYF
d_call: TRBD1; clone_size: .; v_call: TRBV12-5; j_call: TRBJ2-7; cdr3_nt: TGTGCTAGTGGTTGGGGACGGGACAGGGGATCCTACGAGCAGTACTTC; cdr3_aa: CASGWGRDRGSYEQYF
d_call: .; clone_size: .; v_call: TRBV7-9; j_call: TRBJ2-5; cdr3_nt: TGTGCCAGCAGCTTGGCGACAAACCAAGAGACCCAGTACTTC; cdr3_aa: CASSLATNQETQYF
d_call: TRBD2; clone_size: .; v_call: TRBV4-3; j_call: TRBJ2-2; cdr3_nt: TGCGCCAGCAGCCAAGGGGTTCGACTAGCGGGGGTTACCGGGGAGCTGTTTTTT; cdr3_aa: CASSQGVRLAGVTGELFF
d_call: .; clone_size: .; v_call: TRBV11-2; j_call: TRBJ1-3; cdr3_nt: TGTGCCAGCAGCTCCCTTGGACAGTTAAGGAACACCATATATTTT; cdr3_aa: CASSSLGQLRNTIYF